This TCR beta chain was observed in a study of T cell responses to AZD1222 COVID-19 vaccine. The study's findings and limits: Recipients of AZD1222 seropositive at baseline numbered only 6 or 7.

The table lists this clone with a count of one. Its matching antigen is unknown. Method: immunoSEQ multiplex PCR; TCRdb's copy keeps in-frame clones and lacks some. The profile shows some 130,000 clones, around nine tenths of them singletons. Trimming stripped 2 bases from V and 4 bases from J, with 6 bases between. The CDR3 has 14 residues. Germline V CDR1 and CDR2: PRHDT, FYEKMQ (reference sequence). The sequence derives from an adult in good health. Sequencing used peripheral blood, obtained on day 0 of AZD1222 vaccination. This chain links TRBV13 with TRBJ2-6, with no clear D. The CDR3 coding sequence is TGTGCCAGCAGCTTAATCTCGGGGGCCAACGTCCTGACTTTC. Translating it yields CASSLISGANVLTF.